This paragraph reports one TCR beta chain. CDR3 length equals 15 residues. In germline, CDR1 is SEHNR, CDR2 FQNEAQ (reference sequence). Between the trimmed V and J ends, which lost 1 base and 4 bases, there was a span of 11 bases. The data derive from a study of blood T cell repertoires in COVID-19. Turning to the study itself: COVID-19 samples from acute and convalescent phases originated in the United States, Italy and Spain. Sources were T cells, B-cell-depleted T cells, or PBMCs; the material itself was cDNA or gDNA.

Under the authors' procedure: It was from reference gene primer amplification that nucleated cell counts were estimated. Here immunoSEQ multiplex PCR was the method, and the copy in TCRdb shows in-frame clones only, minus some. That table furnishes V, J and clone size, whereas the DNA furnished D and trimming. The sample holds around 97,000 clones, approximately 87% seen once. V is TRBV7-9 and J is TRBJ2-1; TRBD2 might be the D (7 bases). This clonotype originated in a human donor in a cohort sampled during active or convalescent COVID-19. Sequencing was carried out using peripheral blood. CDR3 sequence (DNA): TGTGCCAGCAGCTTAGTCGGGGGGCCTTACAATGAGCAGTTCTTC. Amino acids: CASSLVGGPYNEQFF.